Listed below are T cell receptor beta chains from one sample, sequenced in a study of neoadjuvant nivolumab and ipilimumab in lung cancer. Sequencing was performed with immunoSEQ multiplex PCR; in TCRdb, only in-frame clones are kept and a portion is missing. The sample lists roughly 20,000 clones, 87% occurring once. The material sequenced was peripheral blood, taken before neoadjuvant nivolumab, alone or with ipilimumab. These receptors all come from an adult with non-small cell lung cancer. Each CDR3 is given with its conserved first and last residue. A D gene is named only where the DNA matches it firmly. Some rows mark clone size as missing; the rest say once, few, many or name a class of expanded clone.

clone_size | j_call | v_call | d_call | cdr3_nt | cdr3_aa
few | TRBJ2-7 | TRBV6-5 | NA | TGTGCCAGCAGTTATTACAGGGTGGACGAGCAGTACTTC | CASSYYRVDEQYF
NA | TRBJ1-1 | TRBV4-1 | NA | TGCGCCAGCAGCCAAGATAAGTTGAACACTGAAGCTTTCTTT | CASSQDKLNTEAFF
NA | TRBJ2-7 | TRBV5-4 | TRBD2 | TGTGCCAGCAGTTCGGGACTAGCGTTGCCCTACGAGCAGTACTTC | CASSSGLALPYEQYF
NA | TRBJ2-7 | TRBV6-5 | NA | TGTGCCAGCAGTTACAGGGGCGGAGGGGGGCCCGAGCAGTACTTC | CASSYRGGGGPEQYF
few | TRBJ1-5 | TRBV4-3 | NA | TGCGCCAGCAGCCAAGATGGGGGGCCTCAGCCCCAGCATTTT | CASSQDGGPQPQHF
NA | TRBJ1-1 | TRBV7-7 | NA | TGTGCCAGCAGCTTAACAGAAAACACTGAAGCTTTCTTT | CASSLTENTEAFF
NA | TRBJ2-3 | TRBV11-2 | NA | TGTGCCAGCAGCTTGGGGGCGCGGAACACAGATACGCAGTATTTT | CASSLGARNTDTQYF
NA | TRBJ2-3 | TRBV2 | TRBD1 | TGTGCCAGCAGCTTTTCGGGACAGAGATCAGATACGCAGTATTTT | CASSFSGQRSDTQYF
NA | TRBJ2-3 | TRBV5-1 | NA | TGCGCCAGCAGCTTTGGCGGGCAGCCTTCCACAGATACGCAGTATTTT | CASSFGGQPSTDTQYF
once | TRBJ1-2 | TRBV9 | NA | TGTGCCAGCAGCGTAGGGGCAGGGGAGTCCTACACCTTC | CASSVGAGESYTF
NA | TRBJ2-7 | TRBV19 | NA | TGTGCCAGTAGTATTCGCCCCAACTACGAGCAGTACTTC | CASSIRPNYEQYF
NA | TRBJ2-3 | TRBV9 | NA | TGTGCCAGCAGCGTAGGAGGCTACACAGATACGCAGTATTTT | CASSVGGYTDTQYF
once | TRBJ1-1 | TRBV20-1 | NA | TGCAGTGCTAGAGATCAGGCTGAAGCTTTCTTT | CSARDQAEAFF
once | TRBJ2-1 | TRBV7-2 | NA | TGTGCCAGCAGCCTCCGGGCAGGGGGGAGCTCCTACAATGAGCAGTTCTTC | CASSLRAGGSSYNEQFF
NA | TRBJ1-2 | TRBV25-1 | TRBD1 | TGTGCCAGCAGTACCCAGACAGGGAAGAGCTATGGCTACACCTTC | CASSTQTGKSYGYTF
NA | TRBJ2-7 | TRBV29-1 | NA | TGCAGCGTTGAAGGGCGGTCCGGCTATTCCTACGAGCAGTACTTC | CSVEGRSGYSYEQYF
NA | TRBJ2-7 | TRBV7-9 | NA | TGTGCCAGCAGAGAAACAGGGTCCGGCGAGCAGTACTTC | CASRETGSGEQYF
NA | TRBJ2-3 | TRBV6-1 | NA | TGTGCCAGCACGATGGGGGGCACAGATACGCAGTATTTT | CASTMGGTDTQYF
NA | TRBJ1-2 | TRBV4-1 | TRBD1 | TGCGCCAGCAGCCAGTGGACAGGGGACGGCTACACCTTC | CASSQWTGDGYTF
NA | TRBJ2-7 | TRBV29-1 | NA | TGCAGCGTTGAAGGGCCCGCAGGTTACGAGCAGTACTTC | CSVEGPAGYEQYF
NA | TRBJ2-7 | TRBV7-9 | TRBD2 | TGTGCCAGCAGCTCCAGCGGAGCGGGAGGGACCTCCTACGAGCAGTACTTC | CASSSSGAGGTSYEQYF